This T cell receptor (beta chain) was recorded in a study of response to subunit inactivated influenza vaccine (dated by TCRdb to the late 2010s). As for the study more broadly: Deep quantitative profiling of the T cell receptor repertoire was used in the study to follow responses to a trivalent subunit inactivated influenza vaccine.

What the research found in general, with its limitations: The authors proposed that each seasonal influenza vaccination may bring in only a limited number of new T cells.

This clonotype was recorded a few times. Its antigen remains unidentified. Per-base qualities were not stored, and no clone one base away is much larger. The CDR3 runs 12 amino acids, cysteine and phenylalanine included. The retained sequence is limited to the CDR3, 36 bases, with the frame set at the first base. CDR1 and CDR2 are read off the germline V gene as LGHNA and YNFKEQ. V is cut back by 3 bases and J by 11 bases, with 4 bases in the junction unmatched. Libraries were constructed by RT-PCR. TCRdb names Illumina HiSeq 2500 as the instrument used. Clones were called with MiXCR by TCRdb after fastp trimmed the public reads at Q25, and only in-frame beta chains were retained. For every CDR3 protein sequence, its rows merge into one entry that carries the most common genes and DNA. Counted in this sample were around 540,000 distinct CDR3 sequences; about 12% of them appeared once. Roughly a tenth of the sample rests with the top ten.

This clonotype was obtained from a man between 45 and 60 years old who received an inactivated influenza vaccine. Donor details come from another sample of the same person, matched by shared clones. Sample: PBMCs from blood, taken on the day of vaccination. The V gene is TRBV4-2 and the J gene is TRBJ1-1; TRBD1 matches 9 bases in the middle. The sequenced DNA: TGTGCCAGCAGCCAGACCGGGACAGGGGCTTTCTTT. It is translated as CASSQTGTGAFF.